This T cell receptor (beta chain) was identified during a study of blood T cells in healthy people across ages. Trimming removed 4 bases from V and 9 bases from J; junction bases left unmatched: 9. The CDR3 sequence is 14 residues long. Germline V gives CDR1 LGHDT, CDR2 YNNKEL (reference sequence). A J-beta primer mix and a sample-barcoded 5' primer were used in a second PCR of roughly 6 to 11 cycles. Each CDR3 protein gets one entry after TCRdb re-called the 5' RACE reads with MiXCR. The table shows about 640,000 distinct CDR3 sequences, with less than 45% occurring only once. The receptor was derived from a man older than 75 in good health. Sequenced: blood. The chain uses TRBV3-1 and TRBJ2-1, with 7 bases that match TRBD1. CDR3 DNA sequence: TGTGCCAGCAGCCTCCGACTACAGGGGTGTGAGCAGTTCTTC. Translated, it gives CASSLRLQGCEQFF.